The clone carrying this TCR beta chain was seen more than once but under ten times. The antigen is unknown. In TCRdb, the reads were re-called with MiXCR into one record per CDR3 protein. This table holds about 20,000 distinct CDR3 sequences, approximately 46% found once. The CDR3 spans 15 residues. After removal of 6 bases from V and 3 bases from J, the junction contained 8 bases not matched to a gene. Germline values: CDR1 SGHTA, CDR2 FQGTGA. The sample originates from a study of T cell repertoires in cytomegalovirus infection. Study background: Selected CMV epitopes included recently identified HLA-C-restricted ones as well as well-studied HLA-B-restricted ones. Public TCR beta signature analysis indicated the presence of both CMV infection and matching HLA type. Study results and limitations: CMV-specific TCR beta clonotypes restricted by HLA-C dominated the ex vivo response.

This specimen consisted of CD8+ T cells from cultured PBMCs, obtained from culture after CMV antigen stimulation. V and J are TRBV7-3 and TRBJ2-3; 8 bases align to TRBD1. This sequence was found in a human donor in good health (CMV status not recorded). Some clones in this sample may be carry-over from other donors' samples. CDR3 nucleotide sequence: TGTGCCAGCAGAGAAACAGGGGGGTGGACAGATACGCAGTATTTT. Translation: CASRETGGWTDTQYF.